This T cell receptor (beta chain) was captured by sequencing in a study of T cell repertoires in cytomegalovirus infection. At the level of the study: Public TCR beta signatures provided an indication of both CMV infection and a matching HLA type.

The study, taken as a whole, reports: The study identified carriers of CMV plus the relevant HLA from cumulative public TCR beta family frequency. CMV-specific HLA-C-restricted TCR beta clonotypes dominated the ex vivo response.

TCRdb called the reads again in MiXCR, with one record for every CDR3 protein. The data contain around 78,000 distinct CDR3 sequences, about 24% of them singletons. This clonotype has a single count. Its antigen is still unknown. The sample here was CD8+ T cells from cultured PBMCs, taken from culture after CMV antigen stimulation. The clonotype originates from a human donor in good health (CMV status not recorded). Some clones in this sample may be carry-over from other donors' samples.

CDR3 region: CASARGVGLEKLFF. CDR3 DNA sequence: TGTGCTAGTGCCCGGGGAGTAGGATTAGAAAAACTGTTTTTT. The rearrangement uses TRBV12-5 and TRBJ1-4; D not certain. The CDR3 has 14 amino acids. Trimming removed 7 bases at V and 8 bases at J, with 17 bases between. Germline V gene data show CDR1 as LGHNT and CDR2 as FRNRAP. The entire variable domain, with the rest obtained from reference TRBV12-5 and TRBJ1-4, is as follows: DARVTQTPRHKVTEMGQEVTMRCQPILGHNTVFWYRQTMMQGLELLAYFRNRAPLDDSGMPKDRFSAEMPDATLATLKIQPSEPRDSAVYFCASARGVGLEKLFFGSGTQLSVL.